The following is a T cell receptor (beta chain) sequence with its context. TCRdb used MiXCR to reprocess the reads, holding one entry per CDR3 protein. The sample carries some 100,000 distinct CDR3 sequences, about 22% recorded once. The CDR3 is 13 amino acids. CDR1 and CDR2 (germline): SEHNR, FQNEAQ (reference sequence). Trimming pared 5 bases from V and 6 bases from J, leaving 10 bases between. These data are taken from a study of T cell repertoires in cytomegalovirus infection. Study in general: CMV infection plus the matching HLA type was flagged by public TCR beta signatures.

This sequence originates from a human donor in good health (CMV status not recorded). Some clones in this sample may be carry-over from other donors' samples. The sample consisted of CD8+ T cells from PBMCs. The chain joins TRBV7-9 to TRBJ2-2; no reliable D call. The CDR3 coding sequence is TGTGCCAGCAGCGTGGGTGGGTCCGGGGAGCTGTTTTTT. Protein: CASSVGGSGELFF.